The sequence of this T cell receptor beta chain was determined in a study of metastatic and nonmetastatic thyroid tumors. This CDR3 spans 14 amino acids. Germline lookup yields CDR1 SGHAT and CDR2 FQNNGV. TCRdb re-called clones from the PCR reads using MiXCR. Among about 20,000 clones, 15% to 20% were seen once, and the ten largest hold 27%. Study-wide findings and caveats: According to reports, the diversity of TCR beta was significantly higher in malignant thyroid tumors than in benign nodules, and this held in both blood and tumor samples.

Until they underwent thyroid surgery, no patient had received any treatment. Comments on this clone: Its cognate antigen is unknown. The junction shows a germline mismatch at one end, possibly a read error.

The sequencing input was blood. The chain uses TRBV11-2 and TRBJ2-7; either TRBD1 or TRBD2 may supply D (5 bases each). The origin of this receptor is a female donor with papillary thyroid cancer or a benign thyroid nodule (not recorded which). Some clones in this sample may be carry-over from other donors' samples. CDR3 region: CASRSNPCGDDQYF. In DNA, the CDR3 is TGTGCCAGCAGATCAAATCCATGTGGGGACGATCAGTACTTC.